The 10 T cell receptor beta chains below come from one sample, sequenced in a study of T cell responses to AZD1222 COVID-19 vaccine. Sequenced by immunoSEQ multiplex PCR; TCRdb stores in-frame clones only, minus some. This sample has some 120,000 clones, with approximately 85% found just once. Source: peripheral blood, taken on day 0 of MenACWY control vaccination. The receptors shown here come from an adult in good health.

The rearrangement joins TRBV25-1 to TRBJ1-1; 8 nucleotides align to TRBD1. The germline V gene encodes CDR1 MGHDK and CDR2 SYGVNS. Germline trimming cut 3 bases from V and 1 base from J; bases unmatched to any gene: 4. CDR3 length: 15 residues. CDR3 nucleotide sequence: TGTGCCAGCAGTGACCCTGGGACAGGGAACACTGAAGCTTTCTTT. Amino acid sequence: CASSDPGTGNTEAFF.

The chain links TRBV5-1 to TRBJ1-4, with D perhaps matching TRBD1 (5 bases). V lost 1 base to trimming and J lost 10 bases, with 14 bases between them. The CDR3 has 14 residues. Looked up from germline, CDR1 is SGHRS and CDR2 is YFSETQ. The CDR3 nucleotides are TGCGCCAGCAGCTTGAGTGGGGGAACGGGAAAACTGTTTTTT. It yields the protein CASSLSGGTGKLFF.

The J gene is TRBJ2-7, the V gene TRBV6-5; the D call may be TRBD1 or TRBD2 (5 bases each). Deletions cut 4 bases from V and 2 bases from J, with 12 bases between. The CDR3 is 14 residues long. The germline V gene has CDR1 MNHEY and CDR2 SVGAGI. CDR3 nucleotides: TGTGCCAGCAGTTCAGGGACCTCCACCTACGAGCAGTACTTC. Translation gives CASSSGTSTYEQYF.

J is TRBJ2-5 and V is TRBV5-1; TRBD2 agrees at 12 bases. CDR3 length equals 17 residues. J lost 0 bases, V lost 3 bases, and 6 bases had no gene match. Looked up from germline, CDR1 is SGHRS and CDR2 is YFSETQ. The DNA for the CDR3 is TGCGCCAGCAGCTCGGGAACTAGCGGGGGGAACCAAGAGACCCAGTACTTC. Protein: CASSSGTSGGNQETQYF.

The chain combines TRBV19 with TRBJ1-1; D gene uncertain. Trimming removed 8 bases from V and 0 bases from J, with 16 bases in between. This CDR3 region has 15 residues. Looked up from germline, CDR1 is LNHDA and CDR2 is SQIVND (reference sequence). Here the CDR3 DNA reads TGTGCCAGTTTAGGTCGGAACGTGTTGAACACTGAAGCTTTCTTT. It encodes CASLGRNVLNTEAFF.

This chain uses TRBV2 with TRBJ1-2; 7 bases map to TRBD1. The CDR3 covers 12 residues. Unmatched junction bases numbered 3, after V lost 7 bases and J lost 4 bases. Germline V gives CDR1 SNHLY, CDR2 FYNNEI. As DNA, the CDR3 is TGTGCCAGCACGACAGGGCTCTATGGCTACACCTTC. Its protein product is CASTTGLYGYTF.

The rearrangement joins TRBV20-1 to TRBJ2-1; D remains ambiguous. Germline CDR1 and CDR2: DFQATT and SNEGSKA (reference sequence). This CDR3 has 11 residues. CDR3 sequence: CSLSYSEGQFF. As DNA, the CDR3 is TGCAGCCTCAGTTATTCGGAAGGGCAGTTCTTC.

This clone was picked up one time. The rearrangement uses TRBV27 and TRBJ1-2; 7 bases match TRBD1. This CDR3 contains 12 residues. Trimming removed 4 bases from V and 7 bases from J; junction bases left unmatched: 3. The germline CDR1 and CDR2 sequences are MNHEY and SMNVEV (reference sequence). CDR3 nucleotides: TGTGCCAGCAGTTCGAACAGGGGTGGCTACACCTTC. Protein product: CASSSNRGGYTF.

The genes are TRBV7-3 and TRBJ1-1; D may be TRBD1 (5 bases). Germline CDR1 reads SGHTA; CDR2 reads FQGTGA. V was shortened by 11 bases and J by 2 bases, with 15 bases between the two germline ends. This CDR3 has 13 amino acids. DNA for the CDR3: TGTGCCTCGAAGGGGCGGGCCAACACTGAAGCTTTCTTT. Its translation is CASKGRANTEAFF.

In DNA form, the CDR3 reads TGTGCCAGCTCATCAGCGGGGGTGGGAAACACTGAAGCTTTCTTT. Translating it yields CASSSAGVGNTEAFF. The J gene is TRBJ1-1, the V gene TRBV6-5; D may be TRBD1 (5 bases). Germline lookup yields CDR1 MNHEY and CDR2 SVGAGI. V dropped 8 bases and J dropped 2 bases, with 18 bases sitting between them. There are 15 residues in the CDR3.